The 11 T cell receptor beta chains below were found in one sample sequenced in a study of blood T cell repertoires in COVID-19. Libraries were prepared by immunoSEQ multiplex PCR; TCRdb keeps only in-frame clonotypes and omits some of them. The sample holds some 270,000 clones, about 87% seen once. The source material was PBMCs or T cells enriched from blood (not recorded which). These receptors all come from a woman aged 25 to 39 with acute COVID-19.

The chain recombines TRBV27 with TRBJ1-1; the match to TRBD1 covers 9 bases. V was clipped by 6 bases and J by 0 bases; unmatched bases: 5. Per the germline V gene, CDR1 is MNHEY and CDR2 is SMNVEV (reference sequence). This CDR3 contains 15 residues. The CDR3 DNA sequence: TGTGCCAGCAGCCTGGACAGGGGCATGAACACTGAAGCTTTCTTT. Residues: CASSLDRGMNTEAFF.

This rearrangement joins TRBV3-1 (or the pseudogene TRBV3-2) to TRBJ1-1; the D gene is possibly TRBD1 (6 bases). Per the germline V gene, CDR1 is LGHDT and CDR2 is YNNKEL (reference sequence). This CDR3 region has 16 residues. Trimming cost V 2 bases and J 1 base, with 14 bases left between them. The CDR3 loop reads CASSQWRGGENTEAFF. In DNA form, the CDR3 reads TGTGCCAGCAGCCAATGGAGGGGGGGCGAGAACACTGAAGCTTTCTTT.

The J gene is TRBJ2-1, the V gene TRBV7-6; the D gene is possibly TRBD2 (8 bases). CDR3 length equals 16 residues. CDR1 SGHVS and CDR2 FNYEAQ come from the germline V gene. V lost 5 bases and J lost 7, with 21 bases in between. CDR3 nucleotides: TGTGCCAGCAGCGCCCGACAGGGACTAGAGGCTAATGAGCAGTTCTTC. It yields the protein CASSARQGLEANEQFF. Full variable domain (missing parts from reference TRBV7-6 and TRBJ2-1): GAGVSQSPRYKVTKRGQDVALRCDPISGHVSLYWYRQALGQGPEFLTYFNYEAQQDKSGLPNDRFSAERPEGSISTLTIQRTEQRDSAMYRCASSARQGLEANEQFFGPGTRLTVL.

The chain recombines TRBV9 with TRBJ1-6; D might be TRBD1 (5 bases). The CDR3 consists of 17 residues. Germline CDR1 reads SGDLS; CDR2 reads YYNGEE. Trimming stripped 4 bases from V and 7 bases from J, with 21 bases between. The CDR3 bases are TGTGCCAGCAGCTTAGTCGATGGGGCTACTAAGAATTCACCCCTCCACTTT. It specifies CASSLVDGATKNSPLHF.

The chain combines TRBV7-6 with TRBJ2-3, with TRBD2 as a possible D gene (5 bases). Germline values: CDR1 SGHVS, CDR2 FNYEAQ. CDR3 size: 14 residues. V dropped 1 base and J dropped 5 bases, with 10 bases sitting between them. CDR3 sequence: CASSLGSEGDTQYF. CDR3 DNA: TGTGCCAGCAGCTTAGGTTCCGAGGGAGATACGCAGTATTTT.

The V and J genes are TRBV28 and TRBJ2-2; possible D gene TRBD2, 7 bases. CDR1 and CDR2 (germline): MDHEN, SYDVKM. The CDR3 runs to 13 residues. Between the trimmed V and J ends, which lost 8 bases and 4 bases, there was a span of 11 bases. The CDR3 region is CASGGGGTGELFF. The CDR3 DNA follows: TGTGCCAGCGGGGGAGGGGGCACCGGGGAGCTGTTTTTT.

The rearrangement uses TRBV27 and TRBJ2-2, with 8 bases that match TRBD1. Germline lookup yields CDR1 MNHEY and CDR2 SMNVEV (reference sequence). The CDR3 loop spans 17 amino acids. V shed 5 bases and J 4 bases; nucleotides not matched to a gene: 12. For the CDR3, the DNA is TGTGCCAGCAGTCCCTCCCCCGGACAGGGCAGCACCGGGGAGCTGTTTTTT. Residues: CASSPSPGQGSTGELFF.

This chain joins TRBV6-1 and TRBJ1-2, with a weak D call TRBD1 (6 bases). This CDR3 contains 14 residues. The germline V and J ends were trimmed by 3 bases and 4 bases, with 12 bases remaining between them. Germline V gene data show CDR1 as MNHNS and CDR2 as SASEGT. The CDR3 sequence is CASSDIGTPYGYTF. The CDR3 DNA sequence: TGTGCCAGCAGTGACATCGGGACACCCTATGGCTACACCTTC.

The chain has TRBV19 and TRBJ2-5, with 8 nucleotides matching TRBD1. Germline V CDR1 and CDR2: LNHDA, SQIVND (reference sequence). CDR3 length equals 13 residues. With 4 bases clipped from V and 5 bases from J, the junction kept 3 bases outside the gene matches. The CDR3 bases are TGTGCCAGTAGTAACCGGGACAGGGAGACCCAGTACTTC. Residues: CASSNRDRETQYF.

V usage is TRBV2 and J usage is TRBJ1-4; 7 nucleotides align to TRBD1. The V and J ends lost 4 bases and 5 bases, in that order; junction bases with no gene match: 16. CDR3 length: 18 amino acids. The germline gives CDR1 SNHLY, CDR2 FYNNEI. As DNA, the CDR3 is TGTGCCAGCAGTGGGGGGGAATTCCGGGACAGAAGAAATGAAAAACTGTTTTTT. As protein: CASSGGEFRDRRNEKLFF.

This chain uses TRBV13 with TRBJ1-4; a weak D match, TRBD1 (6 bases). Trimming took off 1 base at V and 3 bases at J, with 9 bases between the two ends. This CDR3 comprises 15 residues. Germline CDR1 PRHDT, CDR2 FYEKMQ (reference sequence). Written as DNA, the CDR3 is TGTGCCAGCAGCTTAGAGACAGGTCCTAATGAAAAACTGTTTTTT. Protein: CASSLETGPNEKLFF.